This T cell receptor beta chain was obtained from a study of blood T cell repertoires in COVID-19. Study-level information: Samples came from the United States, Italy and Spain, spanning acute and convalescent COVID-19. Sample material is recorded as cDNA or gDNA derived from T cells, B-cell-depleted T cells, or PBMCs.

Those who participated ranged in age from about 18 to 89 years and resided in about two dozen US areas. Contact with a PCR-confirmed or clinician-diagnosed COVID-19 case occurred within 2 weeks of entry. Sequencing was performed with immunoSEQ multiplex PCR; in TCRdb, only in-frame clones are kept and a portion is missing. The sample gives some 180,000 clones, 84% of which show up once; 3.2% is in the top ten. The V gene lost 1 base and the J gene lost 3 bases, with 36 bases spanning the gap. Per the germline V gene, CDR1 is KGHDR and CDR2 is SFDVKD. The CDR3 runs to 23 residues. This sequence joins TRBV24-1 and TRBJ2-7, with a possible D match to TRBD2 (5 bases). This clonotype was sampled from a young woman who had been exposed to COVID-19. Sample: PBMCs or T cells enriched from blood (not recorded which). The CDR3 is CATSDFRRAFIGRVGPPFYEQYF. The DNA for the CDR3 is TGTGCCACCAGTGATTTTCGGCGTGCGTTTATCGGGCGGGTAGGACCGCCCTTCTACGAGCAGTACTTC.